This is a list of T cell receptor beta chains from one sample in a study of T and B cells in COVID-19 patients. MiXCR, run by TCRdb on the multiplex PCR reads, gives a single entry per CDR3 protein. The sample shows several thousand distinct CDR3 sequences, roughly a quarter of them seen only once. The sample consisted of blood. These receptors were collected from a human donor with active COVID-19. The donor label of this sample is uncertain. CDR3s include the opening cysteine and the closing phenylalanine or tryptophan. A D gene is named only where the DNA matches it firmly. Some rows mark clone size as missing; the rest say once, few, many or name a class of expanded clone.

length	J	size	D	V	DNA	CDR3
15	TRBJ2-7	NA	NA	TRBV6-1	TGTGCCATCAGTGAGTCAACAGGTCGGAAATACGAGCAGTACTTC	CAISESTGRKYEQYF
15	TRBJ1-2	NA	NA	TRBV6-5	TGTGCCAGCAGTTACTCGCAAGGGGCAAACTATTGCTACACCTTC	CASSYSQGANYCYTF
15	TRBJ1-1	NA	NA	TRBV19	TGTGCCAGTAGTATAGTGGACAGTGTGAACACTGAAGCTTTCTTT	CASSIVDSVNTEAFF
13	TRBJ1-1	few	NA	TRBV6-2/TRBV6-3	TGTGCCAGCAGTTACGCAGGACTAGCTGAAGCTTTCTTT	CASSYAGLAEAFF
15	TRBJ2-3	NA	TRBD1	TRBV19	TGTGCCAGTAGTATTGGGACAGGGGTAACTAATACGCAGTATTTT	CASSIGTGVTNTQYF
15	TRBJ2-2	NA	NA	TRBV24-1	TGTGCCACCAGTGATCCCTCTAGAGATACCGGGGAGCTGTTTTTT	CATSDPSRDTGELFF
16	TRBJ1-3	once	TRBD1	TRBV20-1	TGCAGTGCTAGAGATCCCGGGACAGGAACTGGAAACACCATATATTTT	CSARDPGTGTGNTIYF
13	TRBJ1-1	NA	NA	TRBV27	TGTGCCAGCAGTTTCCCAGCTAGCGGCACAGCTTTCTTT	CASSFPASGTAFF
17	TRBJ2-2	NA	NA	TRBV19	TGTGCCAGCCAGGCCCTTTTTTCAGCGGATCGGACCGAGGATCTGTTTTTT	CASQALFSADRTEDLFF
13	TRBJ2-5	NA	TRBD1	TRBV15	TGTGCCACCACCTGGGACAGGCAAGAGACCCAGTACTTC	CATTWDRQETQYF
14	TRBJ1-4	NA	TRBD1	TRBV12-3/TRBV12-4	TGTGCCAGCAGACGACAGGGGGCAACTGAAAAACTGTTTTTT	CASRRQGATEKLFF
17	TRBJ2-2	medium-sized	NA	TRBV6-2/TRBV6-3	TGTGCCAGCAGTTACGGAGCGGTCTCGACTGACCCCGGGGAGCTGTTTTTT	CASSYGAVSTDPGELFF
15	TRBJ2-7	medium-sized	TRBD1	TRBV6-5	TGTGCCAGCAGGGACAGGTCTAAGGGCTACGACGAGCAGTACTTC	CASRDRSKGYDEQYF
17	TRBJ2-6	few	TRBD1	TRBV27	TGTGCCAGCAGGGAACAGGGGTGGTACTCTGGGGCCAACGTCCTGACTTTC	CASREQGWYSGANVLTF
19	TRBJ2-2	medium-sized	TRBD1	TRBV5-4	TGTGCCAGCAGCCGAGACAGGGTCCTTCGCAGAGGGAACACCGGGGAGCTGTTTTTT	CASSRDRVLRRGNTGELFF
18	TRBJ2-3	NA	TRBD1	TRBV6-2/TRBV6-3	TGTGCCAGCAGTTACTCGAGACTCCAGGGGGCTGGGGCAGATACGCAGTATTTT	CASSYSRLQGAGADTQYF
12	TRBJ2-7	few	NA	TRBV7-2	TGTGCCAGCAGCTCCCGATTAGGTGAGCAGTACTTC	CASSSRLGEQYF
17	TRBJ1-6	NA	TRBD1	TRBV5-4	TGTGCCAGCAGCTTGGGACAGGGAAGGGGCTATAATTCACCCCTCCACTTT	CASSLGQGRGYNSPLHF
11	TRBJ2-1	few	NA	TRBV5-3	TGTGCCAGAAGCTTGAAGTCTGAGCAGTTCTTC	CARSLKSEQFF